The clone carrying this T cell receptor beta chain was seen a few times. These data are taken from a study of response to subunit inactivated influenza vaccine. The CDR3 covers 15 residues. Trimming stripped 5 bases from V and 6 bases from J, with 17 bases between. Germline lookup yields CDR1 MDHEN and CDR2 SYDVKM. TCRdb re-analysed the RT-PCR reads in MiXCR, keeping a single row per CDR3 protein. This repertoire shows more than 700,000 distinct CDR3 sequences, around 20% found once; its top ten account for roughly a tenth. The TCR sequence derives from a man aged 45-65 years who received an inactivated influenza vaccine. The input for sequencing was PBMCs from blood, taken 4 to 6 days after vaccination. The chain couples TRBV28 to TRBJ2-1; D gene unclear. The CDR3 region has the DNA TGTGCCAGCAGTAAGTCGATAGATAGGCGCAATGAGCAGTTCTTC. Its translation: CASSKSIDRRNEQFF.